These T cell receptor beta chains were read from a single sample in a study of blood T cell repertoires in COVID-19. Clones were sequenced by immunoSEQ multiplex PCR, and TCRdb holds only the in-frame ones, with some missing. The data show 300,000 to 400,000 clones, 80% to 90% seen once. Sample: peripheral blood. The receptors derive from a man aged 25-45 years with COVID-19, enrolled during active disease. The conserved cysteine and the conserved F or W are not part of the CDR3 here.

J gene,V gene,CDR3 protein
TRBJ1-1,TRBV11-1,ASSFGRDNTEAF
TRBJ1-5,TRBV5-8,ASSLRDTNKH
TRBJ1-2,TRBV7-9,ASSLAWSENYGYT
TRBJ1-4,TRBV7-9,ASSLTGVGEKLF
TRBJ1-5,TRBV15,ATSRSPTGESNQPQH
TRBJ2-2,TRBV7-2,ASSLGTDITGELF
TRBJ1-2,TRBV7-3,ASSPTGGSNYGYT
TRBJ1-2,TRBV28,ASSFPTGIYGYT
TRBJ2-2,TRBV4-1,ASSQEDRTTGELF
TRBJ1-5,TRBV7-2,ASSLPGGNQPQH
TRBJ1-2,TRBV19,ASTLGWEPKEGSPYGYT
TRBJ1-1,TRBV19,ASKIEEGVGTEAF
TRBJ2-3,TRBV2,ASRLGGFTDTQY
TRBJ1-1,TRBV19,ASSTRTGMNTEAF
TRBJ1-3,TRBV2,ASSRRTVSGNTIY
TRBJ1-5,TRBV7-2,ASSSQGGNQPQH
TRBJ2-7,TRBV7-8,ASSLMRTSGGAHEQY
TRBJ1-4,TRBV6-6,ASSYGTLGEKLF
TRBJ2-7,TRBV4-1,ASSHPIQGSSYEQY
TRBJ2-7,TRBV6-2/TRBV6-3,ASSTERGGLEQY
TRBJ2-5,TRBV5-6,ASSFNPAGGETQY
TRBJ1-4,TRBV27,ASSSYSTGENEKLF
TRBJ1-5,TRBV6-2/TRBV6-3,ASSHGTAQPQH
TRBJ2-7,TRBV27,ASNLAGPLYEQY
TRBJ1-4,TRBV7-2,ASSPRQASNEKLF
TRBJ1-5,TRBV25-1,ASMIGQLNQPQH
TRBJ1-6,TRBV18,ASSQGQARTSGALH
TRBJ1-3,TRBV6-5,ASSQRTNSGNTIY
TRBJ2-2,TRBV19,ASSLQGAAGELF
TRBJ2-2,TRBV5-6,ASSLTRGTGELF
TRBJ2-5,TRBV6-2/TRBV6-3,ASSYWGTSGQETQY
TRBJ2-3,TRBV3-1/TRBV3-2,ASSQLITDTQY
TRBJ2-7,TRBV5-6,ASSLRLAGYRTYEQY
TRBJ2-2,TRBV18,ASSSTLVGTPNTGELF
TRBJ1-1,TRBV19,ASKTGDNTEAF
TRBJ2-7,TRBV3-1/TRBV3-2,ASSLRLAGAYEQY
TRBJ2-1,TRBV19,ASSIGGSGDEQF
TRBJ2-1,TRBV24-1,ATSDLRQGAYNEQF
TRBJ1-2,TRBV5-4,ASSSRLQGVGGYT
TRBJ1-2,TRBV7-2,ASSPQGIVYGYT
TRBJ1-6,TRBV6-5,ASSPPRGRGSPLH
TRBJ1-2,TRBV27,ASSLEGARYGYT
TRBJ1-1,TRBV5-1,ASSLTQMNTEAF
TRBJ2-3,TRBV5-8,ASSWTYFSTDTQY
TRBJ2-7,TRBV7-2,ASSLDLNGDEQY
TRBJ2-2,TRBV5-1,ASSSGQATGELF
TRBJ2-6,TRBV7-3,ASSKEYRGFGANVLT
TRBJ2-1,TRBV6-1,ASSATGTGGPDEQF
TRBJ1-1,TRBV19,ASSLRGGRLNTEAF
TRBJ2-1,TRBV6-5,ASSYAAPYEQF
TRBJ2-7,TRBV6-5,ASSYSIQGPYEQY
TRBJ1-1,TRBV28,ASSRTVGQGMRAEAF
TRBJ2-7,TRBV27,ASSPPGLAGLYEQY
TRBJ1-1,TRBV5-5,ASSLVGQGSGVVTEAF
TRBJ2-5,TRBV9,ASSRAQGAQETQY
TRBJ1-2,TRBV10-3,AISDDTPTYT
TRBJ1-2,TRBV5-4,ASSSIVQDGYT
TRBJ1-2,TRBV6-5,ASSFRHTGWHYGYT